The count of the clone carrying this TCR beta chain is one. Original analysis: For nucleated cells, counts were estimated from reference gene primer amplification. Sequencing was performed with immunoSEQ multiplex PCR; in TCRdb, only in-frame clones are kept and a portion is missing. The V and J calls and clone size are taken from that table; D and trimming were inferred from the DNA. The sample carries about 670,000 clones, 70% to 90% recorded once. There are 16 residues in the CDR3. V shed 5 bases and J shed 5 bases, with 21 bases lying between them. CDR1 is MNHEY and CDR2 is SMNVEV in the germline V gene (reference sequence). This specimen comes from a study of blood T cell repertoires in COVID-19. Overall study: Some COVID-19 samples were acute and others convalescent; all came from the United States, Italy and Spain. T cells, B-cell-depleted T cells, or PBMCs supplied cDNA or gDNA.

Material: peripheral blood. V gene TRBV27 combines with J gene TRBJ1-1; a possible D gene is TRBD1 (5 bases). The source of this sequence is a woman aged 18-29 years with acute or convalescent COVID-19. CDR3 region: CASSPLQQRGRTEAFF. CDR3 bases: TGTGCCAGCAGTCCGCTCCAGCAGCGGGGGAGGACTGAAGCTTTCTTT.